The 18 T cell receptor beta chains reported below all come from one sample, sequenced in a study of T cell repertoires in cytomegalovirus infection. TCRdb reanalysed the reads using MiXCR and keeps one entry per CDR3 protein. The sample shows more than 150,000 distinct CDR3 sequences, around 20% of them seen only once. Specimen: PBMCs. These receptors all stem from a human donor in good health (CMV status not recorded). Some clones in this sample may be carry-over from other donors' samples.

This clonotype appeared many times. The rearrangement links TRBV7-8 to TRBJ2-3, with D unclear. This CDR3 spans 16 amino acids. Germline assignment: CDR1 SGHVS and CDR2 FQNEAQ. The V end was cut by 5 bases, the J end by 0 bases, with 15 bases between. CDR3 sequence reads: CASSPLQASSTDTQYF. DNA of the CDR3: TGTGCCAGCAGCCCCTTGCAGGCTTCTAGCACAGATACGCAGTATTTT.

This clonotype has more than one count but fewer than ten. This chain connects TRBV19 to TRBJ1-2; TRBD1 agrees at 7 bases. The CDR3 has 13 residues. With V trimmed by 5 bases and J by 8 bases, 8 bases remained unmatched. Germline values: CDR1 LNHDA, CDR2 SQIVND (reference sequence). The CDR3 sequence is CASSVPTGYGYTF. The CDR3 nucleotides are TGTGCCAGTAGTGTCCCGACAGGGTACGGCTACACCTTC.

J is TRBJ2-2 and V is TRBV20-1; D remains unclear. The CDR3 is 13 amino acids. Germline V lookup: CDR1 DFQATT, CDR2 SNEGSKA (reference sequence). Trimming shortened V by 3 bases and J by 0 bases, and 5 bases separated the two germline ends. The CDR3 sequence: CSASPANTGELFF. DNA for the CDR3: TGCAGTGCTAGCCCCGCGAACACCGGGGAGCTGTTTTTT.

This clonotype was seen many times. The rearrangement joins TRBV7-8 to TRBJ2-1; D is possibly TRBD2 (5 bases). The length of the CDR3 is 15 residues. Germline V gene lookup returns CDR1 SGHVS and CDR2 FQNEAQ. The V gene lost 0 bases and the J gene lost 2 bases, with 8 bases spanning the gap. The CDR3 region has the DNA TGTGCCAGCAGCTTAGCTAGCGCTCCCTACAATGAGCAGTTCTTC. Amino acid sequence: CASSLASAPYNEQFF. The whole variable domain, filled in from reference TRBV7-8 and TRBJ2-1, reads GAGVSQSPRYKVAKRGQDVALRCDPISGHVSLFWYQQALGQGPEFLTYFQNEAQLDKSGLPSDRFFAERPEGSVSTLKIQRTQQEDSAVYLCASSLASAPYNEQFFGPGTRLTVL.

The CDR3 coding sequence is TGTGCCAGCAGCTTAGCGCCGGTAGGACAGGGCAATGAAAAACTGTTTTTT. Its translation is CASSLAPVGQGNEKLFF. V usage is TRBV7-8 and J usage is TRBJ1-4; 8 nucleotides line up with TRBD1. Looked up from germline, CDR1 is SGHVS and CDR2 is FQNEAQ. The CDR3 is made up of 17 amino acids. The V gene end was trimmed by 0 bases and the J gene end by 5 bases; junction bases not matched to a gene: 8.

This chain uses TRBV20-1 with TRBJ1-6, with TRBD1 matching 10 bases. V dropped 4 bases and J dropped 10; count of bases not matched to a gene: 7. From germline, CDR1 is DFQATT and CDR2 SNEGSKA (reference sequence). The CDR3 is 14 amino acids. CDR3 nucleotides: TGCAGTGCTACCTCCGGGACAGGGGAATCACCCCTCCACTTT. This encodes CSATSGTGESPLHF.

The CDR3 loop reads CASSFEAGAVEQYF. CDR3 in DNA: TGCGCCAGCAGCTTCGAAGCGGGAGCGGTCGAGCAGTACTTC. This chain links TRBV5-1 with TRBJ2-7; 8 bases line up with TRBD2. This CDR3 contains 14 residues. The trim removed 2 bases at V and 6 bases at J, leaving 7 bases unmatched. Germline V gene sequence: CDR1 SGHRS, CDR2 YFSETQ.

The chain is built from TRBV2 and TRBJ2-1, with D perhaps being TRBD1 or TRBD2 (6 bases each). Trimming shortened V by 0 bases and J by 8 bases, and 17 bases separated the two germline ends. Germline V CDR1 and CDR2: SNHLY, FYNNEI. This CDR3 has 16 residues. This CDR3 is CASSEARGQRRDEQFF. CDR3 sequence (DNA): TGTGCCAGCAGTGAAGCGAGGGGACAAAGGAGGGATGAGCAGTTCTTC.

The rearrangement joins TRBV11-2 to TRBJ2-5, with 13 bases lining up with TRBD2. Germline V gene lookup returns CDR1 SGHAT and CDR2 FQNNGV. Trimming took 6 bases from V and 5 from J; bases not matched to a gene: 3. The CDR3 spans 14 residues. CDR3 sequence reads: CASRLAGGVETQYF. As DNA, the CDR3 is TGTGCCAGCAGACTAGCGGGAGGGGTTGAGACCCAGTACTTC.

This clonotype has just a few counts. The genes are TRBV6-6 and TRBJ2-5, with a weak D call TRBD2 (6 bases). The CDR3 is 14 residues long. Germline V CDR1 and CDR2: MNHNY, SVGAGI (reference sequence). V was cut by 7 bases and J by 5 bases, with 17 bases left in between. As DNA, the CDR3 is TGTGCCAGCAAGCGCTCGGAGGGGCGGGAGACCCAGTACTTC. Its protein is CASKRSEGRETQYF.

The chain carries TRBV19 and TRBJ2-1; D call uncertain. The CDR3 spans 12 residues. Germline V gene lookup returns CDR1 LNHDA and CDR2 SQIVND (reference sequence). Trimming pared 1 base from V and 5 bases from J, leaving 3 bases between. The CDR3, as DNA: TGTGCCAGTAGTATAGCTGACAATGAGCAGTTCTTC. Amino acids: CASSIADNEQFF.

The chain joins TRBV29-1 to TRBJ1-5; 8 bases are shared with TRBD1. Germline-derived CDR1 and CDR2 are SQVTM and ANQGSEA. The CDR3 has 13 residues. Unmatched junction bases numbered 3, after V lost 4 bases and J lost 4 bases. The chain's CDR3 is CSVGGQENQPQHF. In DNA, the CDR3 is TGCAGCGTTGGGGGACAGGAGAATCAGCCCCAGCATTTT. Full variable domain (missing parts from reference TRBV29-1 and TRBJ1-5): SAVISQKPSRDICQRGTSLTIQCQVDSQVTMMFWYRQQPGQSLTLIATANQGSEATYESGFVIDKFPISRPNLTFSTLTVSNMSPEDSSIYLCSVGGQENQPQHFGDGTRLSIL.

The chain recombines TRBV5-7 with TRBJ2-5; TRBD2 matches at 9 bases. TRBV5-7 is given ORF status, its function remaining uncertain. The junction had 2 bases not matched to a gene; V was cut back by 1 base and J by 4 bases. This CDR3 is 14 amino acids long. The CDR3 DNA reads TGTGCCAGCAGCTTGCCACTAGCGGGAGAGACCCAGTACTTC. As protein: CASSLPLAGETQYF.

In this sample, this clonotype turned up many times. V is TRBV28 and J is TRBJ2-3; a possible D gene is TRBD1 (6 bases). Germline V gene lookup returns CDR1 MDHEN and CDR2 SYDVKM. The V end was cut by 6 bases, the J end by 1 base, with 14 bases between. CDR3 size: 15 residues. The CDR3 sequence: CASSPQGSGTDTQYF. The CDR3 DNA is TGTGCCAGCAGCCCACAGGGATCGGGCACAGATACGCAGTATTTT. The full variable domain, its missing parts supplied by reference TRBV28 and TRBJ2-3, is DVKVTQSSRYLVKRTGEKVFLECVQDMDHENMFWYRQDPGLGLRLIYFSYDVKMKEKGDIPEGYSVSREKKERFSLILESASTNQTSMYLCASSPQGSGTDTQYFGPGTRLTVL.

This clonotype was seen a handful of times. The V gene is TRBV20-1, the J gene TRBJ2-7; TRBD2 matches 11 bases. The CDR3 covers 15 residues. Germline V gives CDR1 DFQATT, CDR2 SNEGSKA (reference sequence). The V and J ends lost 3 bases and 4 bases, in that order; junction bases with no gene match: 8. The DNA for the CDR3 is TGCAGTGCTAGGCTCGGGACTAGCGGCGATTACGAGCAGTACTTC. Translating it yields CSARLGTSGDYEQYF.

As regards this clonotype: This clone may be a read error of a much larger clone one base away. The CDR3, as DNA: TGTGCCAGCAGCTTAAGTGAGCTCGCCTACAATGAGCAGTTCTTC. Translating gives CASSLSELAYNEQFF. The chain combines TRBV7-8 with TRBJ2-1; the D is unclear. CDR1 is SGHVS and CDR2 is FQNEAQ in the germline V gene. V dropped 2 bases and J dropped 2 bases, with 10 bases sitting between them. There are 15 residues in the CDR3. The complete variable domain, with remaining parts taken from reference TRBV7-8 and TRBJ2-1, reads GAGVSQSPRYKVAKRGQDVALRCDPISGHVSLFWYQQALGQGPEFLTYFQNEAQLDKSGLPSDRFFAERPEGSVSTLKIQRTQQEDSAVYLCASSLSELAYNEQFFGPGTRLTVL.

V usage is TRBV4-1 and J usage is TRBJ2-2; the match to TRBD2 covers 11 bases. The V gene end was trimmed by 3 bases and the J gene end by 0 bases; junction bases not matched to a gene: 3. The germline CDR1 and CDR2 sequences are MGHRA and YSYEKL. The CDR3 sequence is 17 residues long. CDR3 loop: CASSHRLAGTNTGELFF. Here the CDR3 DNA reads TGCGCCAGCAGCCACAGACTAGCGGGGACGAACACCGGGGAGCTGTTTTTT.

This rearrangement joins TRBV15 to TRBJ1-2; D possibly corresponds to TRBD1 (6 bases). Germline lookup yields CDR1 LNHNV and CDR2 YYDKDF (reference sequence). The CDR3 sequence is 17 residues long. V was shortened by 0 bases and J by 6 bases, with 20 bases between the two germline ends. The CDR3: CATSRDWADSGVHGYTF. CDR3 in DNA: TGTGCCACCAGCAGAGATTGGGCGGACAGCGGGGTTCATGGCTACACCTTC. The full variable domain, in which reference TRBV15 and TRBJ1-2 provide the parts outside the CDR3, is DAMVIQNPRYQVTQFGKPVTLSCSQTLNHNVMYWYQQKSSQAPKLLFHYYDKDFNNEADTPDNFQSRRPNTSFCFLDIRSPGLGDTAMYLCATSRDWADSGVHGYTFGSGTRLTVV.